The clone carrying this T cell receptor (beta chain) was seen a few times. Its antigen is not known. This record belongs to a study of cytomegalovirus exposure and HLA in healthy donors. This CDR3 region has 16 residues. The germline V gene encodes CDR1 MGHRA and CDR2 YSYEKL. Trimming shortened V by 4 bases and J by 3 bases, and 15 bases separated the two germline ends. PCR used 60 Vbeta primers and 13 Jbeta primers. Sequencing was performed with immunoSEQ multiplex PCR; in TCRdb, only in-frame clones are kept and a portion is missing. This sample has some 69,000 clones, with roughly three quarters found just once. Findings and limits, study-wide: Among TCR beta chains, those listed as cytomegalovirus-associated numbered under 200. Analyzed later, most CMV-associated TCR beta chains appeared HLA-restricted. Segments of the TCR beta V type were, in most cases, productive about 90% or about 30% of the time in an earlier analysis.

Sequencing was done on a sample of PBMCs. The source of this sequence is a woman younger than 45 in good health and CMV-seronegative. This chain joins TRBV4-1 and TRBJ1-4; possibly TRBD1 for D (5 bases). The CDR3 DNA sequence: TGCGCCAGCAGCCCCTCGGGGGAGCGTCCTAATGAAAAACTGTTTTTT. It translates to CASSPSGERPNEKLFF.